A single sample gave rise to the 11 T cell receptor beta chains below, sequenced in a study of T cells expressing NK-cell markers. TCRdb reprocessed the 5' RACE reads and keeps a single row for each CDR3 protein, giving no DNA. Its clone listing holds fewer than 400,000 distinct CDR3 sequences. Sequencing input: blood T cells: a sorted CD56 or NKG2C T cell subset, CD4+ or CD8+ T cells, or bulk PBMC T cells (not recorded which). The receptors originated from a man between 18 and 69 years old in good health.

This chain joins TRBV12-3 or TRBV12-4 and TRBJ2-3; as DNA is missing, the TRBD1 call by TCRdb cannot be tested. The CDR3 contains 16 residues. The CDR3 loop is CASRREGQGRTDTQYF.

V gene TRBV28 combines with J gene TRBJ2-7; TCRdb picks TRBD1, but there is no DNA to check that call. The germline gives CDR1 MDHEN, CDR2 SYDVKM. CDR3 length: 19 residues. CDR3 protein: CASSSLSPPDGSRSYEQYF.

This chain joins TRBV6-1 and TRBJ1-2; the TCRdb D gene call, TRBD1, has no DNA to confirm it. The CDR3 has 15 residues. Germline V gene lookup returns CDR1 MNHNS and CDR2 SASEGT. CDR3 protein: CASRGPGQGSFGYTF.

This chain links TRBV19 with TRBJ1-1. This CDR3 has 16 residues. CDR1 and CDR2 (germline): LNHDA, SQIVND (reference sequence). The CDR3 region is CASSKLPLDGWTEAFF.

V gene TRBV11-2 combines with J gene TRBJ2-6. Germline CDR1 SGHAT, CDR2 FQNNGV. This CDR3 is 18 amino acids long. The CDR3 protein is CASSLVASTVSGANVLTF.

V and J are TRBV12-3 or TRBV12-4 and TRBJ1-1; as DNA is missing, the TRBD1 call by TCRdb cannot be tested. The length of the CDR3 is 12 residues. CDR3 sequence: CASSSSLGGAFF.

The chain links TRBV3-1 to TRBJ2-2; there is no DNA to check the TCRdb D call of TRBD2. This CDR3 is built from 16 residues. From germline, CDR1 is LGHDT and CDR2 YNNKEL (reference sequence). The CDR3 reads CASSHSGLADTGELFF.

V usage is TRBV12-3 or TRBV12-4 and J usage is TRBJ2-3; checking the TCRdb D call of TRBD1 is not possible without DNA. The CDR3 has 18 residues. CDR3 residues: CASSFFSWGSRGTDTQYF.

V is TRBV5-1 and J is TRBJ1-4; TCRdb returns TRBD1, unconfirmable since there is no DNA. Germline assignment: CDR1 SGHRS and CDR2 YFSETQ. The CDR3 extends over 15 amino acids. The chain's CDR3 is CASSLGQGTGEKLFF.

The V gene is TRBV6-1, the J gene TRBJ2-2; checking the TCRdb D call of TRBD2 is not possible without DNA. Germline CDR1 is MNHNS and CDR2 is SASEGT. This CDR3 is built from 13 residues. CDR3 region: CASTRVSTGELFF.

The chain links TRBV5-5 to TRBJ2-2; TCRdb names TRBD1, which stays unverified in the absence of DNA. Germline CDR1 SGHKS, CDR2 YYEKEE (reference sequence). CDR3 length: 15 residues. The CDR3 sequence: CASSLLGGTTGELFF. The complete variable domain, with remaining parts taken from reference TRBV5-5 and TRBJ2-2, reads DAGVTQSPTHLIKTRGQQVTLRCSPISGHKSVSWYQQVLGQGPQFIFQYYEKEERGRGNFPDRFSARQFPNYSSELNVNALLLGDSALYLCASSLLGGTTGELFFGEGSRLTVL.